Included here is one T cell receptor (beta chain) sequence, with context. Its target is not known. This record belongs to a study of T cells in Graves' hyperthyroidism and ophthalmopathy. Points from the study as a whole: Most thyroid clonotypes expanded above 0.001 were also detected in blood.

The CDR3 is 13 amino acids. CDR1 and CDR2 from the germline V gene are SEHNR and FQNEAQ (reference sequence). The V end was cut by 6 bases, the J end by 9 bases, with 14 bases between. Amplification of TCR beta CDR3 regions used RNA as the template. TCR CDR3 regions were first amplified by RT-PCR with HTBI primers. TCRdb passed the multiplex PCR reads through MiXCR, listing each CDR3 protein once. The sample consists of over 350,000 distinct CDR3 sequences, 18% of them appearing once. This sequence was found in a young man with Graves' ophthalmopathy. This chain connects TRBV7-9 to TRBJ1-4; D remains unclear. Sequences were obtained from blood. The CDR3 reads CASSPPVGKKLFF. In DNA, the CDR3 is TGTGCCAGCAGTCCCCCGGTGGGAAAAAAACTGTTTTTT.